This T cell receptor beta chain was retrieved from a study of CD8 T cells in ankylosing spondylitis. Study results and limitations: Prior work had noted some motif variants in reactive arthritis blood and synovial fluid. Ankylosing spondylitis blood appeared to carry a characteristic TCR beta motif of under ten highly homologous variants. Disease-linked clones, CD8+, were relatively rare in peripheral blood.

For TCR beta, libraries came from quantitative 5'-RACE with molecular barcodes. MiXCR was run by TCRdb on the 5' RACE reads, yielding one entry per CDR3 protein. The sample contains a few hundred thousand distinct CDR3 sequences, 18% of which appear only once. Germline V lookup: CDR1 MNHEY, CDR2 SVGAGI. CDR3 length: 18 amino acids. Trimming pared 3 bases from V and 7 bases from J, leaving 24 bases between. Note on this clonotype: Its target is unknown.

The source is a male donor with ankylosing spondylitis or in good health (not recorded which). Specimen: blood, either unsorted or a sorted T cell fraction (not recorded which). This chain connects TRBV6-5 to TRBJ1-4; D gene ambiguous. CDR3 nucleotide sequence: TGTGCCAGCAGTTATAGTGTCAATGATCTCTCGGTCGGTGAAAAACTGTTTTTT. This sequence encodes CASSYSVNDLSVGEKLFF.